This T cell receptor beta chain came from a study of T cells after yellow fever vaccination. Study-level background: EM, EMRA, CM and Tscm memory subsets were separated by sorting (using CD3, CD45RA, CCR7 and CD95).

The V and J ends lost 6 bases and 4 bases, in that order; junction bases with no gene match: 10. Germline-derived CDR1 and CDR2 are SQVTM and ANQGSEA. The CDR3 covers 15 residues. TCRdb reanalysed the 5' RACE reads using MiXCR and keeps one entry per CDR3 protein. The data show about 30,000 distinct CDR3 sequences, around 5.8% seen once. In its sample, this clonotype was seen many times. The chain carries TRBV29-1 and TRBJ2-1; 9 nucleotides align to TRBD1. This receptor was identified in a man younger than 40 who received the YFV17D yellow fever vaccine. The specimen was PBMCs, either bulk or a sorted T-cell subset (CD4+, CD8+, memory, or dextramer-sorted; not recorded which), collected on the day of the yellow fever booster vaccination. The CDR3 is CSVAGTGTVYNEQFF. As DNA, the CDR3 is TGCAGCGTAGCCGGGACAGGGACGGTATACAATGAGCAGTTCTTC.